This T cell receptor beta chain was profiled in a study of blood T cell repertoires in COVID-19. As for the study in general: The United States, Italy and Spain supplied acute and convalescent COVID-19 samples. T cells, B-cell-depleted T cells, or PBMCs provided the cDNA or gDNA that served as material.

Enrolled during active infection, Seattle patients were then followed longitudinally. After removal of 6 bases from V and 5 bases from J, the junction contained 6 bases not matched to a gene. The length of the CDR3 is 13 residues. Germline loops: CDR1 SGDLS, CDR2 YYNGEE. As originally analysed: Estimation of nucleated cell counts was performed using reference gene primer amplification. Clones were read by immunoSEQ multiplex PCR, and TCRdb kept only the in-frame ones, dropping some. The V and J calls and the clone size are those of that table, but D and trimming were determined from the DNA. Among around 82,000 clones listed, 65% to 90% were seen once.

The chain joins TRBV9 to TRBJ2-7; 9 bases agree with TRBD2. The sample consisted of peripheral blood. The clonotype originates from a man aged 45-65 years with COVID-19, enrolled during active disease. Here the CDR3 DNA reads TGTGCCAGCAATAGCGGGAGTTCGAACGAGCAGTACTTC. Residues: CASNSGSSNEQYF.